This T cell receptor beta chain comes out of a study of T cells in Graves' hyperthyroidism and ophthalmopathy. Broader study findings: In validation, the model predicted ophthalmopathy. These predictions came a median 6.5 months before onset.

It was RNA transcripts that yielded the amplified TCR beta CDR3 regions. HTBI primers were used for first-round RT-PCR of the TCR CDR3. One entry per CDR3 protein results from TCRdb running MiXCR on the multiplex PCR reads. The data contain 700,000 or so distinct CDR3 sequences, about 16% of them singletons. Germline V gene data show CDR1 as KGHDR and CDR2 as SFDVKD. This CDR3 region has 16 residues. Deletions cut 3 bases from V and 0 bases from J, with 10 bases between. As to this clonotype: The antigen is not known.

The authors deemed Graves' hyperthyroidism stable absent ophthalmopathy progression within 18 months. In patients aged 18 to 65, hyperthyroidism was newly diagnosed, with duration under 2 months. PBMCs were derived from about 10 ml fresh peripheral blood. J is TRBJ2-2 and V is TRBV24-1; D possibly corresponds to TRBD1 (6 bases). This TCR was sampled from a man between 18 and 29 years old with Graves' hyperthyroidism. Sequenced input: blood. The CDR3 is CATSDIGQPNTGELFF. The CDR3 bases are TGTGCCACCAGTGATATCGGACAGCCGAACACCGGGGAGCTGTTTTTT.